This T cell receptor beta chain was recovered during a study of OX40 agonist ivuxolimab in advanced cancers. As for the study in general: Ivuxolimab, an antibody acting as an agonist of OX40 (CD134), was used to treat patients.

Sequencing used immunoSEQ multiplex PCR; TCRdb keeps in-frame clones, though not all of them. The table includes approximately 65,000 clones, around 88% detected once. No patient had autoimmune disease or received systemic immunosuppression. This specimen was CD4+ or CD8+ T cells sorted from blood, taken in a trial of the OX40 agonist ivuxolimab. The sequence was obtained from an adult with an advanced solid tumor such as melanoma, head and neck, liver or kidney cancer.

CDR3 nucleotides: TGTGCCAGCAGCCAGGGACAGGGGACGGGAGAGACCCAGTACTTC. This codes for CASSQGQGTGETQYF. V usage is TRBV7-9 and J usage is TRBJ2-5; 10 bases fit TRBD1. CDR1 and CDR2 (germline): SEHNR, FQNEAQ (reference sequence). With V trimmed by 5 bases and J by 4 bases, 7 bases remained unmatched. This CDR3 has 15 residues.